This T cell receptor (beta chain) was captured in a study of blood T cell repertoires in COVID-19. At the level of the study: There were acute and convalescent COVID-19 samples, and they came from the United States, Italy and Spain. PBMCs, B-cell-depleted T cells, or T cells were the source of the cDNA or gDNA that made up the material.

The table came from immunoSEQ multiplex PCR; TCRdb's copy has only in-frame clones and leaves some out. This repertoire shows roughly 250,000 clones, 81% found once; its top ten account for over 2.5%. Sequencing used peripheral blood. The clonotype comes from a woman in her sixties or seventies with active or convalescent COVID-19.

Here the CDR3 DNA reads TGTGCCAGCAGTGAGACAGGGAAGAAGAGTGGCTACACCTTC. Protein: CASSETGKKSGYTF. The V and J genes are TRBV25-1 and TRBJ1-2; TRBD1 agrees at 7 bases. Per the germline V gene, CDR1 is MGHDK and CDR2 is SYGVNS. V shed 3 bases, J shed 7 bases, and the junction held 8 bases outside the gene matches. This CDR3 spans 14 amino acids.